Reported below is one TCR beta chain. Its antigen is unknown. The data belong to a study of T cell responses to AZD1222 COVID-19 vaccine. The CDR3 has 11 amino acids. The germline V gene has CDR1 MNHEY and CDR2 SVGAGI. V was pared by 6 bases and J by 4 bases, with 7 bases between. Study-wide results and limits: After two AZD1222 doses, spike-specific TCR breadth and depth rose versus day 0. Clonal diversity may have been underestimated in mostly white British donors. Per reports, nearly half of all spike-specific TCRs target regions that are unmutated in variants.

The table came from immunoSEQ multiplex PCR; TCRdb's copy has only in-frame clones and leaves some out. The sample consists of 100,000 to 150,000 clones, 84% of them appearing once. The chain couples TRBV6-5 to TRBJ2-7; D remains ambiguous. The input for sequencing was peripheral blood, taken 28 days after the second AZD1222 dose. The sequence derives from an adult who received the AZD1222 COVID-19 vaccine. The CDR3 coding sequence is TGTGCCAGCAGGGGGTCGTACGAGCAGTACTTC. This translates into CASRGSYEQYF.